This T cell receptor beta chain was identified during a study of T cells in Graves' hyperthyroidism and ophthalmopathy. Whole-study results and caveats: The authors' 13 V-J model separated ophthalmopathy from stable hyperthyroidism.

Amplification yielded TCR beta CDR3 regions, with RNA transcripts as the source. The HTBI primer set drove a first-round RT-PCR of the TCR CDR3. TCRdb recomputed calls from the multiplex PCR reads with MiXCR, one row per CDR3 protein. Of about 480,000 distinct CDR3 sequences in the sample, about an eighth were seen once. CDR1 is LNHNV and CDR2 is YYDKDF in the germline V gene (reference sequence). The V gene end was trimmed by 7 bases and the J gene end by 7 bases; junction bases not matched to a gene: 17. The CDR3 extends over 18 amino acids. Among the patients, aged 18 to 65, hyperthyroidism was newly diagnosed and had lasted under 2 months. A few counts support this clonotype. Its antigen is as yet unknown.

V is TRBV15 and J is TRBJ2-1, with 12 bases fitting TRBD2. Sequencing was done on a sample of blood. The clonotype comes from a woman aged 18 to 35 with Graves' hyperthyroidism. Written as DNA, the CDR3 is TGTGCCACCAACACAGGACTTCTAGCGGGAGGGCCTGGGAATGAGCAGTTCTTC. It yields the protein CATNTGLLAGGPGNEQFF.